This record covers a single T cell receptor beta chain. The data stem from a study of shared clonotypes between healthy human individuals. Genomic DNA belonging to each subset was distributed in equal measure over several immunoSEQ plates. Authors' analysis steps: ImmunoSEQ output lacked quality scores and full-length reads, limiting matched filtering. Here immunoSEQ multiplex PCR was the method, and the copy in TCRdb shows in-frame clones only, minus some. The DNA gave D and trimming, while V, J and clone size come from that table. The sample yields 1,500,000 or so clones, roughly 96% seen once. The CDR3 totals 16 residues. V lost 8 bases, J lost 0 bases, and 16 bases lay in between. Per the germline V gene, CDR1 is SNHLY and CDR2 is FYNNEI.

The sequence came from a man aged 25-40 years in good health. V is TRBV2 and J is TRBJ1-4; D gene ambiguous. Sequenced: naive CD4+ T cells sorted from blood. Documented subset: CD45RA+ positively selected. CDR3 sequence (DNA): TGTGCCAGCGCATCTCAAGCCGGGACAACTAATGAAAAACTGTTTTTT. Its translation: CASASQAGTTNEKLFF.